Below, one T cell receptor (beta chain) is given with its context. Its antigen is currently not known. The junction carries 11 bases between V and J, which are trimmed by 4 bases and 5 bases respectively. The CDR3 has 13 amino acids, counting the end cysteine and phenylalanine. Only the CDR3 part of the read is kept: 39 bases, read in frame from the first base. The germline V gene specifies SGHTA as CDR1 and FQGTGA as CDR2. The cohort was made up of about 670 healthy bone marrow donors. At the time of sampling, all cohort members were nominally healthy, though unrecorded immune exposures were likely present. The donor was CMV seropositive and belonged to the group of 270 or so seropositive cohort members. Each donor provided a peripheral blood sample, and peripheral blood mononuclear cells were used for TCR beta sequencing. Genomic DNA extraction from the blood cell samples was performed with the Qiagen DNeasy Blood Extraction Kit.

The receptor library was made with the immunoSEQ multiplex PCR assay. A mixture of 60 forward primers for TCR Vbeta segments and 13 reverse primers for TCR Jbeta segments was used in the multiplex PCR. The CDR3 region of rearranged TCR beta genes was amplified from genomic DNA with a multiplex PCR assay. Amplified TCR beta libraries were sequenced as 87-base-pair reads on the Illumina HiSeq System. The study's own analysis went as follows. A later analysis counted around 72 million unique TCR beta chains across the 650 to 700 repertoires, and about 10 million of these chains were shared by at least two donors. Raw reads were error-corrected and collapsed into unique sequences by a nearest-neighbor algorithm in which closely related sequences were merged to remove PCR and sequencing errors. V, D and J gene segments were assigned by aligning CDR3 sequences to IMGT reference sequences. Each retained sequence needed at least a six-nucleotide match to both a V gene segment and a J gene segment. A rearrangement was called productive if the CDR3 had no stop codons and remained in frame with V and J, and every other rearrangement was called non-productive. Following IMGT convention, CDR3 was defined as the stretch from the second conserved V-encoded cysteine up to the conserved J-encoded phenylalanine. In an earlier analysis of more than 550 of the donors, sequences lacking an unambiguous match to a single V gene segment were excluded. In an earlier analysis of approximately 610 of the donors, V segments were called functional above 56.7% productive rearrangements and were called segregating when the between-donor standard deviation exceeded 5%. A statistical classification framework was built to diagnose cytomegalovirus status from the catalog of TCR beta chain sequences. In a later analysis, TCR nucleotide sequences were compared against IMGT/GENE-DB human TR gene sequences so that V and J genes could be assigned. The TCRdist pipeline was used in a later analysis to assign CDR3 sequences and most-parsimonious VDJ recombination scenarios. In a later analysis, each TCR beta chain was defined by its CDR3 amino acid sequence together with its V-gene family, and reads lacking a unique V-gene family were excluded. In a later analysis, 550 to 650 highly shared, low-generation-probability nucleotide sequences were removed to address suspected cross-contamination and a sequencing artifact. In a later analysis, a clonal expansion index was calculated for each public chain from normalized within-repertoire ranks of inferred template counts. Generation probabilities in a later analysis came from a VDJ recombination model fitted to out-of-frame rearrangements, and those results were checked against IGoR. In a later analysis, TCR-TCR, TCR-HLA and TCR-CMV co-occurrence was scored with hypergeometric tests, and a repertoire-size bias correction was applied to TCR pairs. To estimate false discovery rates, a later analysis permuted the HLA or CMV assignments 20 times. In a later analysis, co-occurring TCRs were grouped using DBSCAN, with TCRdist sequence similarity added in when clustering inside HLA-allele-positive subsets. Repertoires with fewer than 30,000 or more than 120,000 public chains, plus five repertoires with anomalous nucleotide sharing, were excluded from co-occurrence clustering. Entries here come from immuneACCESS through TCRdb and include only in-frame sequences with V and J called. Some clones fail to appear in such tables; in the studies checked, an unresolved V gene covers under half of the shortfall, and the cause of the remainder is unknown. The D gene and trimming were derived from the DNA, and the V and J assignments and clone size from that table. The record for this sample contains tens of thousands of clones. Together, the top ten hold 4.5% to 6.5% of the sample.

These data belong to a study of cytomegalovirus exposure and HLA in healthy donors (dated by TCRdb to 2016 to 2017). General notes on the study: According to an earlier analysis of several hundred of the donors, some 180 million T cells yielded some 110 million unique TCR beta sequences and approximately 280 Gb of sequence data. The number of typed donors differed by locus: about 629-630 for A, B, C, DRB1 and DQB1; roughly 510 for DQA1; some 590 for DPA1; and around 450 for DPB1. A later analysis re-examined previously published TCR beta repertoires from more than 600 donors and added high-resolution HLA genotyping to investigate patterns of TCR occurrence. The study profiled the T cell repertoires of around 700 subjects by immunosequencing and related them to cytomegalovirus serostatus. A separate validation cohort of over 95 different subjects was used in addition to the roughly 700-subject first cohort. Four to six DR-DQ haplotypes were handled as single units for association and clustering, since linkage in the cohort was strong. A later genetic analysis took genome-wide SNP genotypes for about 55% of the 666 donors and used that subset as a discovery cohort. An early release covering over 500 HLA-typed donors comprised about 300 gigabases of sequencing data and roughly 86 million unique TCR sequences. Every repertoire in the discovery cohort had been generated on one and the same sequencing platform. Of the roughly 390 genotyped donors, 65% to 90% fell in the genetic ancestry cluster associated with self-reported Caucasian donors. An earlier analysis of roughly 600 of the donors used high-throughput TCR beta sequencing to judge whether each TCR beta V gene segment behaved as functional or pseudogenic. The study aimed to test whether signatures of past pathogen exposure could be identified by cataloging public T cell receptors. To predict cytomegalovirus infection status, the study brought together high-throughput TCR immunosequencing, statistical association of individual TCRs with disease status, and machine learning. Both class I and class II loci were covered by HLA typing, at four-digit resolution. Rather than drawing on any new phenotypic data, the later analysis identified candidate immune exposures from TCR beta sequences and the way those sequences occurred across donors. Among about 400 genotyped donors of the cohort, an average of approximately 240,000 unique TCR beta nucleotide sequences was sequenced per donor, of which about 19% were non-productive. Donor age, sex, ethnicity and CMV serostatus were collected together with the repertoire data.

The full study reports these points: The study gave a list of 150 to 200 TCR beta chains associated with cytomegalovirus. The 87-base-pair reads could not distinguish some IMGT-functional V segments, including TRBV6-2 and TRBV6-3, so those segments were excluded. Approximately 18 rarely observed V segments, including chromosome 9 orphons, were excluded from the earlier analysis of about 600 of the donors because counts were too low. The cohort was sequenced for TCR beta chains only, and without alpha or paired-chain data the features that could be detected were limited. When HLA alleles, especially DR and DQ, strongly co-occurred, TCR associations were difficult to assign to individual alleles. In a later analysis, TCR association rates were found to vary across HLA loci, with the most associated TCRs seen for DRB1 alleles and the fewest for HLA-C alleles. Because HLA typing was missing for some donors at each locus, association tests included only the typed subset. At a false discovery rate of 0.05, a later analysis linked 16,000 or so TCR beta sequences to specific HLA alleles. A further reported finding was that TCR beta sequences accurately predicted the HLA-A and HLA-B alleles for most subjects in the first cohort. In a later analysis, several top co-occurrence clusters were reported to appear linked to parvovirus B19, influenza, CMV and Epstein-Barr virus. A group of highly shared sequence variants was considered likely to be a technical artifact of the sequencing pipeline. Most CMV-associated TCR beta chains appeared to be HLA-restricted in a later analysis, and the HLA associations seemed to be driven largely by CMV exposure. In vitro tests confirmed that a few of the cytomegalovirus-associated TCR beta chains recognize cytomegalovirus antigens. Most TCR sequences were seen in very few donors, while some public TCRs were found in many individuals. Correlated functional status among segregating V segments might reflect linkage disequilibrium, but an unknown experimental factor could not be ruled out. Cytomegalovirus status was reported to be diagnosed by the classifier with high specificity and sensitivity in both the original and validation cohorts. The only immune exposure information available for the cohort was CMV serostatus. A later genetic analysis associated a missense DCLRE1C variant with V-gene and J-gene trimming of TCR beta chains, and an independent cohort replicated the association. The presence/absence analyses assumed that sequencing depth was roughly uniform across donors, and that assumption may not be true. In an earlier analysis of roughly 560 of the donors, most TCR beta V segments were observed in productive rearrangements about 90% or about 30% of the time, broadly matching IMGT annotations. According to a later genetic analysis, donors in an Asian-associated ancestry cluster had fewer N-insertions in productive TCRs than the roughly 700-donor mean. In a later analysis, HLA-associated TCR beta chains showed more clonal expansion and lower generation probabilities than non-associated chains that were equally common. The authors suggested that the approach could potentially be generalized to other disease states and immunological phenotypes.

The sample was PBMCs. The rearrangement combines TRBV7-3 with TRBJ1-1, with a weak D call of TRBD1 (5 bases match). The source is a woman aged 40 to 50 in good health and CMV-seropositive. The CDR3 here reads CASSSRGETEAFF. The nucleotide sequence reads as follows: TGTGCCAGCAGCTCCCGGGGGGAGACTGAAGCTTTCTTT.